Listed below are T cell receptor beta chains from one sample, sequenced in a study of glioma-infiltrating T cells. MiXCR, run by TCRdb on the multiplex PCR reads, gives a single entry per CDR3 protein. The sample carries more than 110,000 distinct CDR3 sequences, around 42% recorded once. Specimen: glioma tissue, nonneoplastic brain tissue, or PBMCs (not recorded which). These receptors were collected from a human donor with low-grade glioma or glioblastoma, undergoing nonglioma brain surgery, or in good health (not recorded which). CDR3s include the opening cysteine and the closing phenylalanine or tryptophan. The D gene is left open where the match is weak. Size values are once, few and many counts, or a class for expanded clones, and some rows have none.

TRBV20-1	many	TRBJ2-7	.	CSAGTAVDEQYF	TGCAGTGCCGGGACTGCCGTGGACGAGCAGTACTTC
TRBV4-1	.	TRBJ2-6	TRBD1	CASSLQGAGANVLTF	TGCGCCAGCAGCCTCCAGGGGGCTGGGGCCAACGTCCTGACTTTC
TRBV4-1	once	TRBJ2-5	.	CASSQGRTVHQETQYF	TGCGCCAGCAGCCAAGGTCGGACAGTCCACCAAGAGACCCAGTACTTC
TRBV4-1	.	TRBJ2-1	.	CASSPSFVNEQFF	TGCGCCAGCAGCCCTAGCTTCGTCAATGAGCAGTTCTTC
TRBV7-7	.	TRBJ2-1	.	CASRGEQQFF	TGTGCCAGCAGGGGGGAGCAGCAGTTCTTC
TRBV6-2/TRBV6-3	.	TRBJ2-3	TRBD2	CASARDSGTVDTQYF	TGTGCCAGCGCCCGGGATAGCGGGACGGTAGATACGCAGTATTTT
TRBV7-2	.	TRBJ2-7	.	CASSWGPSSYEQYF	TGTGCCAGCAGTTGGGGCCCGAGTTCCTACGAGCAGTACTTC
TRBV12-3/TRBV12-4	.	TRBJ1-5	.	CASSNHANSNQPQHF	TGTGCCAGCAGCAACCATGCAAATAGCAATCAGCCCCAGCATTTT
TRBV29-1	once	TRBJ1-2	.	CSVEDGGYTF	TGCAGCGTTGAGGACGGCGGCTACACCTTC
TRBV14	.	TRBJ2-2	.	CASSPFDVPDGELFF	TGTGCCAGCAGCCCCTTCGACGTTCCAGACGGGGAGCTGTTTTTT
TRBV2	.	TRBJ2-3	TRBD2	CASSDVGLIISDTQYF	TGTGCCAGCAGTGATGTGGGACTAATAATTTCAGATACGCAGTATTTT
TRBV5-1	.	TRBJ1-2	.	CASTLRGDYGYTF	TGCGCCAGCACCTTAAGGGGTGACTATGGCTACACCTTC
TRBV28	few	TRBJ2-7	TRBD1	CASSEGGQGEQYF	TGTGCCAGCAGTGAAGGGGGACAGGGAGAGCAGTACTTC
TRBV20-1	few	TRBJ1-4	.	CSASGLFNEKLFF	TGCAGTGCTAGTGGGTTATTTAATGAAAAACTGTTTTTT
TRBV7-9	.	TRBJ2-7	TRBD1	CASRTGVAYEQYF	TGTGCCAGCAGAACAGGGGTGGCCTACGAGCAGTACTTC
TRBV15	.	TRBJ1-1	.	CATSRDWTEALF	TGTGCCACCAGCAGAGATTGGACTGAAGCTCTCTTT
TRBV20-1	.	TRBJ1-5	TRBD1	CSAPRPGGWSNQPQHF	TGCAGTGCTCCAAGGCCAGGGGGCTGGAGCAATCAGCCCCAGCATTTT
TRBV19	few	TRBJ1-1	.	CASSPGTDLNTEAFF	TGTGCCAGTAGTCCGGGGACCGACCTGAACACTGAAGCTTTCTTT
TRBV5-1	few	TRBJ1-4	.	CASSLVTGLGELFF	TGCGCCAGCAGCTTGGTGACAGGCCTTGGAGAACTGTTTTTT
TRBV4-3	.	TRBJ1-1	.	CASSQTVFLTEAFF	TGCGCCAGCAGCCAAACAGTCTTCCTCACTGAAGCTTTCTTT
TRBV18	.	TRBJ2-1	TRBD2	CASSPRTSGAYNEQFF	TGTGCCAGCTCACCACGGACTAGCGGAGCCTACAATGAGCAGTTCTTC
TRBV6-5	.	TRBJ2-7	.	CASSYLGGRGGEQYF	TGTGCCAGCAGTTACCTTGGCGGCAGGGGTGGGGAGCAGTACTTC
TRBV6-1	few	TRBJ1-3	.	CASRLSQSSGNTIYF	TGTGCCAGCAGACTTTCCCAAAGCTCTGGAAACACCATATATTTT
TRBV7-2	.	TRBJ2-7	TRBD2	CARSRAGTSGPFTHEQYF	TGTGCCCGCAGCCGAGCCGGGACTAGCGGGCCCTTTACCCACGAGCAGTACTTC
TRBV4-2	.	TRBJ1-4	TRBD1	CASSPGGSVEKLFF	TGTGCCAGCAGCCCAGGGGGTTCGGTTGAAAAACTGTTTTTT
TRBV20-1	.	TRBJ1-2	.	CSAPVGGYGYTF	TGCAGTGCCCCAGTGGGGGGCTATGGCTACACCTTC
TRBV7-9	.	TRBJ1-5	.	CASSSGSLNNQPQHF	TGTGCCAGCAGCTCCGGGTCCCTAAACAATCAGCCCCAGCATTTT
TRBV20-1	few	TRBJ2-3	TRBD2	CSASIAGGGTPDTQYF	TGCAGTGCTAGTATCGCCGGGGGGGGGACCCCAGATACGCAGTATTTT
TRBV7-2	.	TRBJ2-7	.	CARSRGSGLSYEQYF	TGTGCCCGCTCAAGAGGGTCAGGGCTCTCCTACGAGCAGTACTTC
TRBV6-2/TRBV6-3	few	TRBJ2-2	TRBD2	CASSGLAGVSTGELFF	TGTGCCAGCAGTGGACTAGCGGGAGTATCCACCGGGGAGCTGTTTTTT
TRBV6-1	many	TRBJ2-1	TRBD2	CASSLSGSSYNEQFF	TGTGCCAGCAGTCTTAGCGGGAGTTCCTACAATGAGCAGTTCTTC
TRBV20-1	few	TRBJ2-5	.	CSAPRGGSTETQYF	TGCAGTGCGCCCAGGGGAGGGAGTACAGAGACCCAGTACTTC
TRBV10-3	few	TRBJ2-3	.	CAISEADNTDTQYF	TGTGCCATCAGTGAAGCGGACAACACAGATACGCAGTATTTT
TRBV6-2/TRBV6-3	few	TRBJ2-7	.	CASSYDSNYEQYF	TGTGCCAGCAGTTACGACAGTAACTACGAGCAGTACTTC
TRBV20-1	many	TRBJ1-1	TRBD1	CSARVTGQGGAEAFF	TGCAGTGCTAGAGTTACCGGACAGGGTGGGGCCGAAGCTTTCTTT
TRBV6-2/TRBV6-3	few	TRBJ2-5	.	CASITRGSPQETQYF	TGTGCCAGCATTACCAGGGGTAGCCCTCAAGAGACCCAGTACTTC
TRBV3-1	few	TRBJ1-1	.	CASSVTINTEAFF	TGTGCCAGCAGTGTGACAATTAACACTGAAGCTTTCTTT
TRBV4-1	.	TRBJ2-3	.	CASSQVGTRTDTQYF	TGCGCCAGCAGCCAAGTGGGGACACGCACAGATACGCAGTATTTT
TRBV6-1	many	TRBJ1-3	.	CASRATAVGNTIYF	TGTGCCAGCAGGGCGACAGCAGTAGGAAACACCATATATTTT
TRBV6-6	.	TRBJ1-1	.	CASSVDGRGDTEAFF	TGTGCCAGCAGCGTAGACGGGAGGGGGGACACTGAAGCTTTCTTT
TRBV20-1	few	TRBJ2-3	.	CSASDNTDTQYF	TGCAGTGCTAGCGACAACACAGATACGCAGTATTTT
TRBV5-1	few	TRBJ1-2	.	CASSPVRDTTNYGYTF	TGCGCCAGCAGCCCGGTGCGGGACACAACTAACTATGGCTACACCTTC